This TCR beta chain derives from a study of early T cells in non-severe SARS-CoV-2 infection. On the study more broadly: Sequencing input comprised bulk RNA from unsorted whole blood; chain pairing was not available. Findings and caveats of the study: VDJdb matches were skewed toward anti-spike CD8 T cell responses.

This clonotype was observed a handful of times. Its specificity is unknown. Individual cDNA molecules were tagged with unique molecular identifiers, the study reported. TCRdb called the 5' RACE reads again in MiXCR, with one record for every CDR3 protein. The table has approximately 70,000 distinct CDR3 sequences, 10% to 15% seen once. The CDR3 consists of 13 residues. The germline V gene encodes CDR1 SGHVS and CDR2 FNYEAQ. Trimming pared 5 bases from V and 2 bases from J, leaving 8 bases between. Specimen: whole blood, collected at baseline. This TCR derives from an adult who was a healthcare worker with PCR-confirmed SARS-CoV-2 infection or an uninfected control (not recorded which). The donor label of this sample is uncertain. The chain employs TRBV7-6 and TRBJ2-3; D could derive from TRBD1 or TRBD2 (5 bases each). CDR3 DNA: TGTGCCAGCAGCCCAGGGACCACAGATACGCAGTATTTT. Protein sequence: CASSPGTTDTQYF.